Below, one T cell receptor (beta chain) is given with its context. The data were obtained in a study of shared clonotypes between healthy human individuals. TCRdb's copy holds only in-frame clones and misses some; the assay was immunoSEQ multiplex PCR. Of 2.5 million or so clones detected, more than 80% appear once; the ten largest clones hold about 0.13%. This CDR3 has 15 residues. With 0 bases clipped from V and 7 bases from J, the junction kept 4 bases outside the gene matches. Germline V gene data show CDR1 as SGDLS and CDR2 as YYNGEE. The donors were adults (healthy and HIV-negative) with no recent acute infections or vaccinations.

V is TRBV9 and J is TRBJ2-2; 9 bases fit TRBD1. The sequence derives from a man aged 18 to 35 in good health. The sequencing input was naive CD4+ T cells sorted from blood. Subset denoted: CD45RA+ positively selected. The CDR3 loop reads CASSVEGQGGGELFF. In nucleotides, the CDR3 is TGTGCCAGCAGCGTAGAGGGACAGGGAGGCGGGGAGCTGTTTTTT.